The rows below give T cell receptor beta chains drawn from one sample of a study of radiotherapy plus CTLA-4 blockade in lung cancer. Generated by immunoSEQ multiplex PCR, the TCRdb table keeps only in-frame clones and is missing some. The data show more than 40,000 clones, roughly two thirds seen once. Sequenced here: peripheral blood, sampled from a patient treated with radiotherapy plus ipilimumab. The receptors derive from a human donor with non-small cell lung cancer who had a partial response to radiotherapy plus ipilimumab. Both conserved end residues are part of each CDR3. Each record gives: clone size, D gene, V gene, J gene, CDR3 DNA, CDR3 protein. A D gene is named only where the DNA matches it firmly. Only part of the rows carry a size: once, few, many, or a class if the clone is expanded.

few	TRBD1	TRBV7-9	TRBJ1-4	TGTGCCAGCAGCTTATGGACAGGGGGGAGATCTAATGAAAAACTGTTTTTT	CASSLWTGGRSNEKLFF
.	TRBD1	TRBV5-1	TRBJ2-6	TGCGCCAGCAGCTTGGCCGGACAGGGGCCCCTTTCTGGGGCCAACGTCCTGACTTTC	CASSLAGQGPLSGANVLTF
.	.	TRBV30	TRBJ1-5	TGTGCCTGGAGTGGAGGGCGAAATCAGCCCCAGCATTTT	CAWSGGRNQPQHF
few	TRBD1	TRBV18	TRBJ2-5	TGTGCCAGCTCACCGTCCGGGACAGCCACGGGGACCCAGTACTTC	CASSPSGTATGTQYF
.	TRBD1	TRBV5-6	TRBJ2-1	TGTGCCAGCAGCTTCAGGGACAGGCGGGCCAATGAGCAGTTCTTC	CASSFRDRRANEQFF
.	TRBD1	TRBV11-2	TRBJ2-5	TGTGCCAGCAGCGAGGGGACAGGGAAAGAGACCCAGTACTTC	CASSEGTGKETQYF
few	TRBD2	TRBV27	TRBJ2-1	TGTGCCAGCAGTTTCGGGACTAGCGGTAGGCAGTTCTTC	CASSFGTSGRQFF
.	.	TRBV7-9	TRBJ2-7	TGTGCCAGCAGCTTAGAGGTAGGGGCAGGGGAGCAGTACTTC	CASSLEVGAGEQYF
.	.	TRBV5-1	TRBJ1-4	TGCGCCAGCAGCTTGGCCGGACAGCCCGGCGGGGAAAAACTGTTTTTT	CASSLAGQPGGEKLFF
.	TRBD1	TRBV4-1	TRBJ1-1	TGCGCTAGCAGCCAAGGACAGGGGGCGGCTAACACTGAAGCTTTCTTT	CASSQGQGAANTEAFF
.	TRBD1	TRBV9	TRBJ1-2	TGTGCCAGCAGCCCGGGACAGGGCTATGGCTACACCTTC	CASSPGQGYGYTF
once	.	TRBV9	TRBJ1-1	TGTGCCAGCAGCGTCGACTGGAACACTGAAGCTTTCTTT	CASSVDWNTEAFF
.	.	TRBV30	TRBJ1-1	TGTGCCTGGAGTGAAACGGTGGCGGGGGAAGCTTTCTTT	CAWSETVAGEAFF
once	.	TRBV21-1	TRBJ1-1	TGTGCCAGCAGCAAAGGTCAGGTTGAAGCTTTCTTT	CASSKGQVEAFF
.	TRBD2	TRBV7-6	TRBJ2-7	TGTGCCAGCAGCCAGGAGGCGGGGACTAGCGTCTACGAGCAGTACTTC	CASSQEAGTSVYEQYF
few	TRBD1	TRBV7-3	TRBJ1-1	TGTGCCAGCAGCCTCTTAACAGGGGGAGAAGCTTTCTTT	CASSLLTGGEAFF
.	TRBD1	TRBV6-5	TRBJ1-2	TGTGCCAGCAGTTCACGACAGGGGCTGGTCTATGGCTACACCTTC	CASSSRQGLVYGYTF
.	.	TRBV18	TRBJ1-2	TGTGCCAGCTCACCATCGGGAGGCGGCTACACCTTC	CASSPSGGGYTF
.	.	TRBV5-8	TRBJ1-2	TGTGCCAGCAGCTTGCCGGGGAACTATGGCTACACCTTC	CASSLPGNYGYTF
few	.	TRBV7-9	TRBJ2-7	TGTGCCAGCAGCCGCCCCGTCAAACAAGGTCCCGGGGTCTACGAGCAGTACTTC	CASSRPVKQGPGVYEQYF
.	TRBD1	TRBV18	TRBJ2-3	TGTGCCAGCTCACCGGGACAGCTTAGCACAGATACGCAGTATTTT	CASSPGQLSTDTQYF
once	TRBD1	TRBV6-5	TRBJ1-4	TGTGCCAGCAGACAGGGGTTGACTAATGAAAAACTGTTTTTT	CASRQGLTNEKLFF
once	.	TRBV27	TRBJ2-5	TGTGCCAGCAGTCCCTCCCGGGGAGAAGAGACCCAGTACTTC	CASSPSRGEETQYF
.	TRBD1	TRBV5-4	TRBJ2-5	TGTGCCAGCAGCCTATCCACAGGGGAAGAGACCCAGTACTTC	CASSLSTGEETQYF
few	TRBD1	TRBV7-9	TRBJ1-1	TGTGCCAGCAGCATGGGGACAGGGGCCATCACTGAAGCTTTCTTT	CASSMGTGAITEAFF
.	.	TRBV5-4	TRBJ2-5	TGTGCCAGCAGCTTGGATTCCCAGAGGAAGACCCAGTACTTC	CASSLDSQRKTQYF
.	.	TRBV6-1	TRBJ2-7	TGTGCCAGCAGTGAAGCGGGCCTGGCAGTCCCCACCTACGAGCAGTACTTC	CASSEAGLAVPTYEQYF
once	.	TRBV11-1	TRBJ2-3	TGTGCCAGCAACGATATACAGGGCACAGATACGCAGTATTTT	CASNDIQGTDTQYF
.	.	TRBV7-7	TRBJ2-1	TGTGCTAGCAGCAAAGGAGCAGGGGATAATGAGCAGTTCTTC	CASSKGAGDNEQFF
once	.	TRBV27	TRBJ2-7	TGTGCCAGCAGTTTGTTTGGCCCCCCCTACGAGCAGTACTTC	CASSLFGPPYEQYF
.	.	TRBV29-1	TRBJ1-1	TGCAGCGTTCAGAACACTGAAGCTTTCTTT	CSVQNTEAFF